Listed below are T cell receptor beta chains from one sample, sequenced in a study of cytotoxic CD8 clonotypes in ibrutinib-treated CLL. Assay: immunoSEQ multiplex PCR; the TCRdb copy retains only in-frame clones and omits some. The table lists 60,000 to 65,000 clones, approximately 57% of them singletons, with roughly 15% in the top ten. The sample here was PBMCs, taken after 12 months of ibrutinib treatment. The origin of the receptors is a human donor with chronic lymphocytic leukemia. Both conserved end residues are part of each CDR3. A D gene is named only where the DNA matches it firmly. Expanded clones are given a class, and other clones once, few, many or no size at all.

v_gene	d_gene	j_gene	abundance	len	CDR3nt	CDR3aa
TRBV5-1	-	TRBJ2-2	-	11	TGCGCCAGCACCGGGAGTAGGGAGCTGTTTTTT	CASTGSRELFF
TRBV19	-	TRBJ1-5	-	13	TGTGCCAGTAGCGATAAAAATAATCAGCCCCAGCATTTT	CASSDKNNQPQHF
TRBV28	TRBD1	TRBJ1-4	few	16	TGTGCCAGCAGTCCTCCAAACAGGGGGGTTCGTGAAAAACTGTTTTTT	CASSPPNRGVREKLFF
TRBV18	-	TRBJ2-3	many	16	TGTGCCAGCTCACCGGTCGTACAGGCAGGAAGGGATACGCAGTATTTT	CASSPVVQAGRDTQYF
TRBV15	-	TRBJ1-5	-	16	TGTGCCACCAGCAGAGGCGCAGGGAATAGCAATCAGCCCCAGCATTTT	CATSRGAGNSNQPQHF
TRBV11-2	TRBD2	TRBJ2-7	-	17	TGTGCCAGCAGCTGGGGACTAGCGGGAGGGTCGCTCTACGAGCAGTACTTC	CASSWGLAGGSLYEQYF
TRBV6-4	TRBD2	TRBJ2-3	many	15	TGTGCCAGCAGTTTCCTAGCGGGCCGGGCAGATACGCAGTATTTT	CASSFLAGRADTQYF
TRBV13	TRBD1	TRBJ2-6	-	15	TGTGCCAGCAGCCGTGGACAGGCTGGGGCCAACGTCCTGACTTTC	CASSRGQAGANVLTF
TRBV4-2	-	TRBJ1-1	-	17	TGTGCCAGCAGCCCCGGGATAGCGGTTGGCACCTTCACTGAAGCTTTCTTT	CASSPGIAVGTFTEAFF
TRBV7-9	-	TRBJ2-3	once	14	TGTGCCAGCAGCTTCTCCCGGAGAGGAGATACGCAGTATTTT	CASSFSRRGDTQYF
TRBV18	-	TRBJ2-2	-	15	TGTGCCAGCTCCTCGAGGACAACGAACACCGGGGAGCTGTTTTTT	CASSSRTTNTGELFF
TRBV6-5	-	TRBJ2-3	-	14	TGTGCCAGCAGTCCCCGCGGGGAAATAGATACGCAGTATTTT	CASSPRGEIDTQYF
TRBV28	TRBD1	TRBJ2-3	-	15	TGTGCCAGCATCCTAGGACAGGGACCCACAGATACGCAGTATTTT	CASILGQGPTDTQYF
TRBV6-1	-	TRBJ2-7	once	15	TGTGCCAGCAGCCGCAGCCAGGGTGTATCCTACGAGCAGTACTTC	CASSRSQGVSYEQYF
TRBV7-2	TRBD1	TRBJ2-7	-	14	TGTGCCAGCAGCTTTAGCACAGGGGGCTACGAGCAGTACTTC	CASSFSTGGYEQYF
TRBV14	TRBD2	TRBJ2-5	-	14	TGTGCCAGCAGCGGTTGGACTAGCGGAGAGACCCAGTACTTC	CASSGWTSGETQYF
TRBV11-2	TRBD2	TRBJ2-1	-	13	TGTGCCAGCAGCTTAGGTATGCGGGGGAAAGAGTTCTTC	CASSLGMRGKEFF
TRBV18	-	TRBJ2-3	-	12	TGTGCCAGCTCACCATTGGCAGATACGCAGTATTTT	CASSPLADTQYF
TRBV6-5	TRBD1	TRBJ2-7	many	14	TGTGCCAGCGGTTTGGGACAGGGGACCTACGAGCAGTACTTC	CASGLGQGTYEQYF
TRBV29-1	-	TRBJ2-7	-	12	TGCAGCGTCAGGGGGGGGCGCGGGGAGCAGTACTTC	CSVRGGRGEQYF
TRBV10-3	TRBD1	TRBJ2-3	few	15	TGTGCCATCCAGGCAAAGGGGGCTATCACAGATACGCAGTATTTT	CAIQAKGAITDTQYF
TRBV11-2	-	TRBJ2-5	few	14	TGTGCCAGCACCAATCAGGGGGGGATGGCGACCCAGTACTTC	CASTNQGGMATQYF
TRBV9	TRBD2	TRBJ2-3	-	18	TGTGCCAGCAGCGTAGGACTAGCGGGAGGGTCCTACACAGATACGCAGTATTTT	CASSVGLAGGSYTDTQYF
TRBV4-1	-	TRBJ2-3	few	13	TGCGCCAGCAGCACCCCCTCCGGAGACACGCAGTATTTT	CASSTPSGDTQYF
TRBV6-5	-	TRBJ2-7	-	15	TGTGCCAGCAGTTACTCATTTACAGGCCCCTACGAGCAGTACTTC	CASSYSFTGPYEQYF
TRBV19	TRBD1	TRBJ1-2	-	16	TGTGCCAGTAGTATATCCTCGGGACAGGGGCTTTTGGGCTACACCTTC	CASSISSGQGLLGYTF
TRBV15	-	TRBJ2-2	-	15	TGTGCCACCAGCAGAGACCGAGGAAACACCGGGGAGCTGTTTTTT	CATSRDRGNTGELFF
TRBV6-4	-	TRBJ2-1	-	8	TGTGCCACTAAGAAGCGGTTCTTC	CATKKRFF
TRBV6-5	-	TRBJ1-1	-	14	TGTGCCAGCAGTTACTCAGCAGGGGCCACTGAAGCTTTCTTT	CASSYSAGATEAFF
TRBV15	-	TRBJ1-1	-	14	TGTGCCACCAGCAGAGATTTCGGTGGGACTGAAGCTTTCTTT	CATSRDFGGTEAFF
TRBV5-1	-	TRBJ2-1	many	14	TGCGCCAGCAGCTTGGGCAGGGGCCTACTTGAGCAGTTCTTC	CASSLGRGLLEQFF
TRBV5-1	TRBD2	TRBJ2-1	few	16	TGCGCCAGCAGCCCCCTAGCGGGTAGCTCCTACAATGAGCAGTTCTTC	CASSPLAGSSYNEQFF